This TCR beta chain stems from a study of vaccination effects on CD4 cells after COVID-19. About the study: Each person got two doses of an mRNA SARS-CoV-2 vaccine, BNT162b2 or mRNA-1273.

Libraries were prepared by immunoSEQ multiplex PCR; TCRdb keeps only in-frame clonotypes and omits some of them. The data contain approximately 22,000 clones, roughly 73% of them singletons. In the ViraFEST assay, antigen-specific CD4+ clonotypes were identified by expansion after peptide-pool stimulation. After around nine days in culture, the CD4+ T cells were isolated. Trimming took 2 bases from V and 7 from J, leaving 11 bases between them. This CDR3 spans 14 amino acids. Germline V gene lookup returns CDR1 MNHNY and CDR2 SVGAGI (reference sequence). To note about this clone: Its matching antigen is unknown.

The sample was CD4+ T cells from PBMCs cultured with HCoV-229E spike peptides, taken before COVID-19 vaccination. The V call is TRBV6-6, the J call TRBJ1-4; tentative D call: TRBD1 (5 bases). The TCR sequence derives from a human donor who received a COVID-19 vaccine. In DNA, the CDR3 is TGTGCCAGCAGTTACGAGGGGCGCGGTGAAAAACTGTTTTTT. It is translated as CASSYEGRGEKLFF.